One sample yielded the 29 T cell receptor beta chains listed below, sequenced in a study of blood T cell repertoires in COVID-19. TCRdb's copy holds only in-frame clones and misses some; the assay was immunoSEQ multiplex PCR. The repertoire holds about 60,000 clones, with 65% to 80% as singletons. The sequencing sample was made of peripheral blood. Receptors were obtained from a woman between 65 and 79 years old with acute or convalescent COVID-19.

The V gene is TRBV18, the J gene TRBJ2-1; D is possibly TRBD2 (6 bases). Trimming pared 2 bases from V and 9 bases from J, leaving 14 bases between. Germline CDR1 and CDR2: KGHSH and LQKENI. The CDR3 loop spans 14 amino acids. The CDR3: CASSPFGGAVEQFF. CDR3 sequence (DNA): TGTGCCAGCTCACCATTTGGAGGGGCAGTTGAGCAGTTCTTC.

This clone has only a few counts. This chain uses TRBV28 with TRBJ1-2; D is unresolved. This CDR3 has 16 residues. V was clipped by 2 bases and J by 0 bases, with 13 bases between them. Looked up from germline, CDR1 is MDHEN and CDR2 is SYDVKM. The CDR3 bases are TGTGCCAGCAGTTTACTACCATTCGGGTCTAACTATGGCTACACCTTC. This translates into CASSLLPFGSNYGYTF.

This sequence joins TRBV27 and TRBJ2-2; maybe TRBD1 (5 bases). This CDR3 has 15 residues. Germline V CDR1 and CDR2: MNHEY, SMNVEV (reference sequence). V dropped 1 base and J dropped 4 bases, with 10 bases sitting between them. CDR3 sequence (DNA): TGTGCCAGCAGTTTATTATCCAGGGTCACCGGGGAGCTGTTTTTT. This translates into CASSLLSRVTGELFF.

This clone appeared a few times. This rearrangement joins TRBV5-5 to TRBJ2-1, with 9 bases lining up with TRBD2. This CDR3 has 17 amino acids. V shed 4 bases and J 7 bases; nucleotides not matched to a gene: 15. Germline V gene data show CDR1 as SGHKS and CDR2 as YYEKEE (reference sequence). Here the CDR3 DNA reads TGTGCCAGCAGCATGTCCCCTACAGCGGGGGGTCAAAATGAGCAGTTCTTC. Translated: CASSMSPTAGGQNEQFF.

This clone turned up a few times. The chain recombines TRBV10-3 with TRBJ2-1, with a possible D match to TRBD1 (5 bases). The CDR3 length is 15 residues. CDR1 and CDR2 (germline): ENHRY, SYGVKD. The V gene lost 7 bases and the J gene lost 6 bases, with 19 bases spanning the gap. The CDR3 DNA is TGTGCCATCACCCCTCGAGGAAGGGGAACCAATGAGCAGTTCTTC. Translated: CAITPRGRGTNEQFF.

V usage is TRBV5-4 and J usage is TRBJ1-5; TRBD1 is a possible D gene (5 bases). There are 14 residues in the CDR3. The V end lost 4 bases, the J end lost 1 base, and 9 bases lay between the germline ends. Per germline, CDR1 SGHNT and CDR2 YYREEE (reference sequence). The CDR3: CASSRGGSNQPQHF. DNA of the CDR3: TGTGCCAGCAGCCGGGGGGGGAGCAATCAGCCCCAGCATTTT.

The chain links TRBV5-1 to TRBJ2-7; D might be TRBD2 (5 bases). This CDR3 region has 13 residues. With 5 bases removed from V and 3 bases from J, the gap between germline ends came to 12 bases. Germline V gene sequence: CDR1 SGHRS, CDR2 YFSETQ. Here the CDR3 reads CASSGDGNYEQYF. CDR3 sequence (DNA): TGCGCCAGCAGTGGAGACGGGAACTACGAGCAGTACTTC.

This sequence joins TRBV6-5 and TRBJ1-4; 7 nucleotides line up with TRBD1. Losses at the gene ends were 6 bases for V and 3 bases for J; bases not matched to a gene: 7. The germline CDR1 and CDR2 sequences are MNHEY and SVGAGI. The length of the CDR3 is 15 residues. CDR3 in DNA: TGTGCCAGCAGCAAGGGACAGCCCCCTAATGAAAAACTGTTTTTT. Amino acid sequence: CASSKGQPPNEKLFF.

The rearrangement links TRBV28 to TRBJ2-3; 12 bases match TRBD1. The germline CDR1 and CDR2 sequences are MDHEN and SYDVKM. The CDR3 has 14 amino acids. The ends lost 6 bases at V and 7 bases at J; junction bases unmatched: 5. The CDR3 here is CASSGDRGRNTQYF. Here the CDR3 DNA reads TGTGCCAGCAGCGGGGACAGGGGGCGAAATACGCAGTATTTT.

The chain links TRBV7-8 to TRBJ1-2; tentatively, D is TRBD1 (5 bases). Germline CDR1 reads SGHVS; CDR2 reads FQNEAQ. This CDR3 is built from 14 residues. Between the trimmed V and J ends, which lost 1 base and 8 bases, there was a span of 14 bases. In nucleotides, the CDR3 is TGTGCCAGCAGCTTAGAGGCCAGGGTCGGGGGCTACACCTTC. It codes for CASSLEARVGGYTF.

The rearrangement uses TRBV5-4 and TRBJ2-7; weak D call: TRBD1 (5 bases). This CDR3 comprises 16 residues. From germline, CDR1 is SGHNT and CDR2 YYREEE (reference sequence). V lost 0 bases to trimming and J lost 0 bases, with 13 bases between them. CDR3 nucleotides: TGTGCCAGCAGCTTGGCCCCGACAGCCCTCTCCTACGAGCAGTACTTC. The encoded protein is CASSLAPTALSYEQYF.

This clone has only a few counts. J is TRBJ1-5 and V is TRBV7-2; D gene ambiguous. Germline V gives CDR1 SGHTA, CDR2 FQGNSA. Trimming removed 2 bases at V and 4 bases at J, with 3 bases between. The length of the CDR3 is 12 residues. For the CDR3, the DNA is TGTGCCAGCAGCTTACTGAATCAGCCCCAGCATTTT. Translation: CASSLLNQPQHF.

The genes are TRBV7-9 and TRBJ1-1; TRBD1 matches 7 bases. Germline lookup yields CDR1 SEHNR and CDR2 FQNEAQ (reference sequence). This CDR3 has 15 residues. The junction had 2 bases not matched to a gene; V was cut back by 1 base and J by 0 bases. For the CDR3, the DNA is TGTGCCAGCAGCTTAGGGGGACAGCTGAACACTGAAGCTTTCTTT. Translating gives CASSLGGQLNTEAFF.

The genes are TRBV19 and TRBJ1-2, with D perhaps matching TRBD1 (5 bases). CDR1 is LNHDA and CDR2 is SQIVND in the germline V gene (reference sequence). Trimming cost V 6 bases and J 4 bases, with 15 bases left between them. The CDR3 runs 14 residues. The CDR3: CASRPPGALYGYTF. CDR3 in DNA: TGTGCCAGTAGACCCCCTGGGGCACTCTATGGCTACACCTTC.

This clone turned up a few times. The CDR3 sequence is CASSPILSTSGRVRTEAFF. The CDR3 nucleotides are TGTGCCAGCTCACCGATTCTTAGCACCTCGGGAAGGGTAAGAACTGAAGCTTTCTTT. This chain joins TRBV18 and TRBJ1-1, with D unresolved. The CDR3 extends over 19 amino acids. V was shortened by 3 bases and J by 5 bases, with 28 bases between the two germline ends. CDR1 is KGHSH and CDR2 is LQKENI in the germline V gene.

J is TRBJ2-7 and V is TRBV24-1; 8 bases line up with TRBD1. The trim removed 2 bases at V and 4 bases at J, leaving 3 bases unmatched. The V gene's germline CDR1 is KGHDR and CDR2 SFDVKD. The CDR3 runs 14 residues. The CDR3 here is CATSDSRTGYEQYF. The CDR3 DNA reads TGTGCCACCAGTGATTCTAGGACAGGGTACGAGCAGTACTTC.

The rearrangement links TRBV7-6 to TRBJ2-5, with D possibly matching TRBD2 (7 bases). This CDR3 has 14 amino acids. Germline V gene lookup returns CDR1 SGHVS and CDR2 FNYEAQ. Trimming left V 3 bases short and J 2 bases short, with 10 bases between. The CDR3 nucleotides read TGTGCCAGCAGCTTGCGGGGGCGTCAAGAGACCCAGTACTTC. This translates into CASSLRGRQETQYF. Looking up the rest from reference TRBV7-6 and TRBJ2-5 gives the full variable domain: GAGVSQSPRYKVTKRGQDVALRCDPISGHVSLYWYRQALGQGPEFLTYFNYEAQQDKSGLPNDRFSAERPEGSISTLTIQRTEQRDSAMYRCASSLRGRQETQYFGPGTRLLVL.

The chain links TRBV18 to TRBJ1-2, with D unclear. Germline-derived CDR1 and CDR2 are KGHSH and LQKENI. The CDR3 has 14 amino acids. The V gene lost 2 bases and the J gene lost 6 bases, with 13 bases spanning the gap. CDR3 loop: CASSPVERENGYTF. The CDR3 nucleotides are TGTGCCAGCTCACCAGTCGAAAGGGAGAATGGCTACACCTTC.

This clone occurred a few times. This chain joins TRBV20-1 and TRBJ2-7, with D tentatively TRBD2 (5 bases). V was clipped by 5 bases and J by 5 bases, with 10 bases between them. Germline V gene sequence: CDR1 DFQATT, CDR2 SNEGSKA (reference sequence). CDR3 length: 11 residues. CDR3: CSASNGNEQYF. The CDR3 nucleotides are TGCAGTGCTTCGAACGGGAACGAGCAGTACTTC.

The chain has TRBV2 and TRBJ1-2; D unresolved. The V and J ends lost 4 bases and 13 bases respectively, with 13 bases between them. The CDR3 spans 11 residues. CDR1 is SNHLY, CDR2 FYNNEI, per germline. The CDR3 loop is CASSVRGLGTF. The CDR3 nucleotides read TGTGCCAGCAGTGTTCGGGGTCTCGGCACCTTC.

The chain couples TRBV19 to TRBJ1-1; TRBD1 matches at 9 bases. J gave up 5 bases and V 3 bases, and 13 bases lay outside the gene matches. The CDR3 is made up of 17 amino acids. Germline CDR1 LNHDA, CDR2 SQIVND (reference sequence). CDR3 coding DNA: TGTGCCAGTAGTATCAGGCGGAGGGACAGGGTTGTGACTGAAGCTTTCTTT. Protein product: CASSIRRRDRVVTEAFF.

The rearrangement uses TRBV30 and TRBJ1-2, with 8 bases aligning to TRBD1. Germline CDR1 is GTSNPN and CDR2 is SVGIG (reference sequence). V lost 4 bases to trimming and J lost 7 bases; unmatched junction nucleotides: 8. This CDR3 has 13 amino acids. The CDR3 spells CAWTTGAYGGYTF. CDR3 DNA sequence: TGTGCCTGGACGACAGGGGCTTATGGTGGCTACACCTTC.

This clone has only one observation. The CDR3 DNA is TGTGCCAGCAGCGTGGGGACACAAGAAAAACTGTTTTTT. Its protein is CASSVGTQEKLFF. The chain is built from TRBV9 and TRBJ1-4; D is perhaps TRBD1 (6 bases). This CDR3 has 13 residues. V was cut by 2 bases and J by 8 bases, with 10 bases left in between. Germline V gives CDR1 SGDLS, CDR2 YYNGEE.

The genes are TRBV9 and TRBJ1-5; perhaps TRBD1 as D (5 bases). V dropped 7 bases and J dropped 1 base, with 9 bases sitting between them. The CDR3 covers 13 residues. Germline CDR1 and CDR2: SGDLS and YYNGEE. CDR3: CASPGGSNQPQHF. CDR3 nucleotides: TGTGCCAGCCCGGGGGGGAGCAATCAGCCCCAGCATTTT.

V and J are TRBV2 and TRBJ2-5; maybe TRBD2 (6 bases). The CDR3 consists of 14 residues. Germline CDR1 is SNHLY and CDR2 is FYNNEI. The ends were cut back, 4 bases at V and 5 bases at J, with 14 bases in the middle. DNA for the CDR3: TGTGCCAGCAGTGGAACTAGCCCCGGGGAGACCCAGTACTTC. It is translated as CASSGTSPGETQYF. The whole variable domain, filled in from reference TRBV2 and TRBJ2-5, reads EPEVTQTPSHQVTQMGQEVILRCVPISNHLYFYWYRQILGQKVEFLVSFYNNEISEKSEIFDDQFSVERPDGSNFTLKIRSTKLEDSAMYFCASSGTSPGETQYFGPGTRLLVL.

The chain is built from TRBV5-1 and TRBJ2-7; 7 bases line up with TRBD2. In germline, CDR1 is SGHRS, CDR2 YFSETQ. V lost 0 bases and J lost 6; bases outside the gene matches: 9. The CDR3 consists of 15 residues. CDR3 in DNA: TGCGCCAGCAGCTTGGACCCTGTGGGGGGGACCGAGCAGTACTTC. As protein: CASSLDPVGGTEQYF.

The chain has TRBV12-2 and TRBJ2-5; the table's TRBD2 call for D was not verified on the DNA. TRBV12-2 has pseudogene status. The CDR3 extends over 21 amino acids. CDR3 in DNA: TGTGCAAGTCGCTTACCCCATTGCAGCCTCCTTGGCGGGGAGGACGGGGAGACCCAGTACTTC. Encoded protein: CASRLPHCSLLGGEDGETQYF.

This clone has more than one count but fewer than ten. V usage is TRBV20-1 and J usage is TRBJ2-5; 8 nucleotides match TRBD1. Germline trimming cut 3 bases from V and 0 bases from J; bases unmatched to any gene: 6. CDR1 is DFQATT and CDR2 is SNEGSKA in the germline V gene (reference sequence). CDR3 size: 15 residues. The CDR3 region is CSASRADRDQETQYF. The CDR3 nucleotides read TGCAGTGCTAGTAGGGCGGACAGGGACCAAGAGACCCAGTACTTC.

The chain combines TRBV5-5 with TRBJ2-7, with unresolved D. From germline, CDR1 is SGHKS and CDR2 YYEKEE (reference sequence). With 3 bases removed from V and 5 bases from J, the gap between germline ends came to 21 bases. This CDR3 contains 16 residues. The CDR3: CASSSSPAPYPHEQYF. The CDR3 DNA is TGTGCCAGCAGCTCCTCCCCCGCCCCCTATCCCCACGAGCAGTACTTC.